These T cell receptor beta chains were read from a single sample in a study of CD8+ T cells in alopecia areata. Assay used: immunoSEQ multiplex PCR; TCRdb lists only in-frame clones, some missing. The profile covers some 120,000 clones, with about 50% appearing a single time and roughly 10% taken by the ten largest. The sequenced sample was NKG2D-low CD8+ T cells sorted from blood. Receptors originate from a human donor with alopecia areata. Each CDR3 is given with its conserved first and last residue. The D gene is left open where the match is weak. Size tells how often a clone was seen (once, few, many) or the class of an expanded clone, and some rows leave it out.

v_call: TRBV29-1; clone_size: NA; j_call: TRBJ2-7; d_call: TRBD1; cdr3_aa: CSVEPDRAYEQYF; cdr3_nt: TGCAGCGTTGAACCCGACAGGGCCTACGAGCAGTACTTC
v_call: TRBV11-2; clone_size: NA; j_call: TRBJ2-5; d_call: NA; cdr3_aa: CASSLEQAQETQYF; cdr3_nt: TGTGCCAGCAGCTTAGAACAGGCACAAGAGACCCAGTACTTC
v_call: TRBV7-8; clone_size: NA; j_call: TRBJ1-1; d_call: NA; cdr3_aa: CASSLGTEAFF; cdr3_nt: TGTGCCAGCAGCTTAGGCACTGAAGCTTTCTTT
v_call: TRBV29-1; clone_size: NA; j_call: TRBJ2-1; d_call: TRBD2; cdr3_aa: CSVEEGTVAGEEQFF; cdr3_nt: TGCAGCGTTGAAGAAGGAACGGTAGCGGGAGAGGAGCAGTTCTTC
v_call: TRBV10-2; clone_size: NA; j_call: TRBJ2-1; d_call: NA; cdr3_aa: CASSEGLLSEQFF; cdr3_nt: TGCGCCAGCAGTGAGGGACTGCTAAGTGAGCAGTTCTTC
v_call: TRBV29-1; clone_size: NA; j_call: TRBJ2-7; d_call: NA; cdr3_aa: CSVETRPYEQYF; cdr3_nt: TGCAGCGTTGAGACACGGCCCTACGAGCAGTACTTC
v_call: TRBV29-1; clone_size: NA; j_call: TRBJ2-7; d_call: NA; cdr3_aa: CSVSDYSYEQYF; cdr3_nt: TGCAGCGTCAGCGATTACTCCTACGAGCAGTACTTC
v_call: TRBV30; clone_size: NA; j_call: TRBJ2-7; d_call: TRBD1; cdr3_aa: CAWSARDRGRYEQYF; cdr3_nt: TGTGCCTGGAGTGCCCGGGACAGGGGGAGATACGAGCAGTACTTC
v_call: TRBV28; clone_size: NA; j_call: TRBJ2-7; d_call: NA; cdr3_aa: CASSSQGPNEQYF; cdr3_nt: TGTGCCAGCAGTTCACAGGGCCCCAACGAGCAGTACTTC
v_call: TRBV29-1; clone_size: NA; j_call: TRBJ2-7; d_call: NA; cdr3_aa: CSVSPDSREQYF; cdr3_nt: TGCAGCGTTAGTCCGGACAGCCGCGAGCAGTACTTC
v_call: TRBV29-1; clone_size: few; j_call: TRBJ2-1; d_call: TRBD2; cdr3_aa: CSATSGDYNEQFF; cdr3_nt: TGCAGCGCAACTAGCGGAGACTACAATGAGCAGTTCTTC
v_call: TRBV9; clone_size: NA; j_call: TRBJ1-5; d_call: TRBD1; cdr3_aa: CASSSGQNDHQPQHF; cdr3_nt: TGTGCCAGCAGTTCGGGACAGAATGACCATCAGCCCCAGCATTTT
v_call: TRBV5-6; clone_size: NA; j_call: TRBJ1-2; d_call: NA; cdr3_aa: CASSLASANYGYTF; cdr3_nt: TGTGCCAGCAGCTTGGCTTCAGCTAACTATGGCTACACCTTC
v_call: TRBV29-1; clone_size: NA; j_call: TRBJ2-2; d_call: TRBD1; cdr3_aa: CSVDTTGGRGELFF; cdr3_nt: TGCAGCGTTGACACGACAGGGGGCCGTGGGGAGCTGTTTTTT
v_call: TRBV28; clone_size: NA; j_call: TRBJ2-1; d_call: NA; cdr3_aa: CASSSTILWALDNEQFF; cdr3_nt: TGTGCCAGCAGTTCGACCATCCTCTGGGCTCTCGACAATGAGCAGTTCTTC